Listed below are T cell receptor beta chains from one sample, sequenced in a study of blood T cell repertoires in COVID-19. Clones were read by immunoSEQ multiplex PCR, and TCRdb kept only the in-frame ones, dropping some. In the table there are roughly 100,000 clones, more than 85% of which are singletons. Sample: peripheral blood. The receptors were sampled from a man aged 45-65 years with active or convalescent COVID-19. The CDR3 runs from the conserved cysteine through the conserved F or W. The order of the fields is D gene, clone size, J gene, V gene, CDR3 protein, CDR3 DNA. A D gene is named only where the DNA matches it firmly. Some rows mark clone size as missing; the rest say once, few, many or name a class of expanded clone.

>TRBD1|NA|TRBJ2-2|TRBV9
CASSPRQGLNTGELFF
TGTGCCAGCAGCCCTCGACAGGGGCTAAACACCGGGGAGCTGTTTTTT
>TRBD2|NA|TRBJ2-7|TRBV11-3
CASSLDMTSGNYEQYF
TGTGCCAGCAGCTTAGATATGACTAGCGGAAACTACGAGCAGTACTTC
>TRBD2|NA|TRBJ2-5|TRBV5-1
CASSPGLAGKETQYF
TGCGCCAGCAGCCCCGGACTAGCGGGGAAAGAGACCCAGTACTTC
>NA|once|TRBJ1-4|TRBV3-1/TRBV3-2
CASSQFDRQNEKLFF
TGTGCCAGCAGCCAGTTCGACAGACAAAATGAAAAACTGTTTTTT
>TRBD2|NA|TRBJ2-3|TRBV28
CASSSAGGSADTQYF
TGTGCCAGCAGTTCCGCGGGGGGCTCGGCCGATACGCAGTATTTT
>NA|NA|TRBJ1-5|TRBV6-5
CASRPGVNQPQHF
TGTGCCAGCAGGCCGGGGGTAAATCAGCCCCAGCATTTT
>TRBD2|NA|TRBJ2-4|TRBV4-2
CASSQEASGGAAKNIQYF
TGTGCCAGCAGCCAAGAGGCTAGCGGGGGGGCGGCCAAAAACATTCAGTACTTC
>TRBD1|once|TRBJ2-5|TRBV3-1/TRBV3-2
CASSLRTGAQETQYF
TGTGCCAGCAGCCTTAGGACAGGGGCGCAAGAGACCCAGTACTTC
>NA|once|TRBJ2-7|TRBV29-1
CSVSPGHSPYEQYF
TGCAGCGTTTCACCGGGACATTCGCCCTACGAGCAGTACTTC
>TRBD1|NA|TRBJ1-2|TRBV12-3/TRBV12-4
CASSRGQGNGYTF
TGTGCCAGCAGCCGGGGACAGGGGAACGGCTACACCTTC
>TRBD1|NA|TRBJ1-5|TRBV9
CASSVGAGGLNQPQHF
TGTGCCAGCAGCGTAGGAGCAGGGGGGCTCAATCAGCCCCAGCATTTT
>NA|NA|TRBJ1-2|TRBV5-8
CASSFRGYTF
TGTGCCAGCAGCTTTCGTGGCTACACCTTC
>NA|NA|TRBJ1-6|TRBV28
CASSGQSNSPLHF
TGTGCCAGCAGTGGACAGAGTAATTCACCCCTCCACTTT
>NA|few|TRBJ2-2|TRBV30
CAWSVQFGELFF
TGTGCCTGGAGTGTACAATTCGGGGAGCTGTTTTTT
>NA|NA|TRBJ2-4|TRBV28
CASSSLGGRYIQYF
TGTGCCAGCAGTTCCCTCGGGGGTCGTTACATTCAGTACTTC
>TRBD2|NA|TRBJ2-1|TRBV14
CASSVTSVGEQFF
TGTGCCAGCAGCGTGACTAGCGTCGGCGAGCAGTTCTTC
>NA|once|TRBJ1-3|TRBV11-2
CASSLGASGNTIYF
TGTGCCAGCAGCTTAGGGGCCTCTGGAAACACCATATATTTT
>NA|NA|TRBJ1-2|TRBV28
CSAGDYYGYTF
TGTTCCGCCGGGGACTACTATGGCTACACCTTC
>TRBD1|NA|TRBJ2-7|TRBV7-2
CASSLDPGGYEQYF
TGTGCCAGCAGCTTAGATCCAGGGGGCTACGAGCAGTACTTC
>NA|few|TRBJ1-6|TRBV3-1/TRBV3-2
CASSQARGNSPLHF
TGTGCCAGCAGCCAAGCCAGGGGAAATTCACCCCTCCACTTT
>NA|NA|TRBJ1-1|TRBV2
CASTEAGAGTEAFF
TGTGCCAGCACCGAGGCGGGGGCTGGAACTGAAGCTTTCTTT
>NA|once|TRBJ1-5|TRBV3-1/TRBV3-2
CASSQARGRDQPQHF
TGTGCCAGCAGCCAAGCTAGGGGTAGGGATCAGCCCCAGCATTTT
>NA|NA|TRBJ1-5|TRBV7-9
CASSLALEGMSNQPQHF
TGTGCCAGCAGCTTAGCGCTGGAGGGGATGAGCAATCAGCCCCAGCATTTT
>TRBD1|NA|TRBJ2-7|TRBV13
CASSLSRDRVHEQYF
TGTGCCAGCAGCTTATCCCGGGACAGGGTTCACGAGCAGTACTTC
>TRBD2|NA|TRBJ2-1|TRBV5-4
CASSLGGGESNEQFF
TGTGCCAGCAGCTTGGGTGGGGGGGAATCCAATGAGCAGTTCTTC
>TRBD1|NA|TRBJ2-1|TRBV6-5
CASSYVTGGGEQFF
TGTGCCAGCAGTTACGTGACAGGGGGCGGTGAGCAGTTCTTC
>NA|once|TRBJ2-7|TRBV28
CASSLGEGAYEQYF
TGTGCCAGCAGCCTCGGTGAGGGAGCCTACGAGCAGTACTTC
>TRBD1|NA|TRBJ1-2|TRBV6-6
CASSYAQGNYGYTF
TGTGCCAGCAGTTATGCACAGGGGAACTATGGCTACACCTTC
>NA|few|TRBJ2-3|TRBV5-4
CASSPRGKDTQYF
TGTGCCAGCAGCCCTCGGGGGAAAGATACGCAGTATTTT
>NA|few|TRBJ1-6|TRBV5-1
CASSLAGSGNSPLHF
TGCGCCAGCAGCTTGGCGGGGTCTGGGAATTCACCCCTCCACTTT
>TRBD1|NA|TRBJ1-5|TRBV28
CASSQEGAPRQPQHF
TGTGCCAGCAGTCAAGAGGGGGCGCCGCGTCAGCCCCAGCATTTT
>NA|NA|TRBJ1-3|TRBV30
CAWRLAGNTIYF
TGTGCCTGGAGATTGGCAGGAAACACCATATATTTT
>TRBD2|once|TRBJ2-5|TRBV28
CASSAPWRGGGETQYF
TGTGCCAGCAGTGCCCCCTGGCGGGGGGGCGGGGAGACCCAGTACTTC
>TRBD1|NA|TRBJ2-2|TRBV7-2
CASSAGTGTTGELFF
TGTGCCAGCAGCGCCGGGACAGGCACTACCGGGGAGCTGTTTTTT
>NA|NA|TRBJ1-1|TRBV28
CASYVGGPNTEAFF
TGTGCCAGCTATGTCGGGGGGCCCAACACTGAAGCTTTCTTT
>TRBD1|NA|TRBJ1-2|TRBV5-1
CASSWDRVGGYTF
TGCGCCAGCAGCTGGGACAGGGTAGGCGGCTACACCTTC
>TRBD1|NA|TRBJ1-3|TRBV6-5
CASRSDRGYGNTIYF
TGTGCCAGCAGGTCGGACAGGGGGTATGGGAACACCATATATTTT
>NA|NA|TRBJ2-7|TRBV25-1
CASSEPQGSYEQYF
TGTGCCAGCAGTGAACCGCAGGGCTCCTACGAGCAGTACTTC
>NA|NA|TRBJ2-5|TRBV5-1
CASSLEKAGGETQYF
TGCGCCAGCAGCTTGGAGAAGGCCGGAGGAGAGACCCAGTACTTC
>NA|NA|TRBJ1-5|TRBV15
CATSRGGQPQHF
TGTGCCACCAGCAGAGGAGGTCAGCCCCAGCATTTT
>TRBD2|NA|TRBJ2-1|TRBV14
CASSQVGGASNEQFF
TGTGCCAGCAGCCAAGTCGGGGGGGCCAGTAATGAGCAGTTCTTC
>NA|NA|TRBJ1-4|TRBV29-1
CSVQTGTATNEKLFF
TGCAGCGTTCAAACAGGAACTGCAACTAATGAAAAACTGTTTTTT
>NA|NA|TRBJ2-2|TRBV7-2
CASSLLDKNTGELFF
TGTGCCAGCAGCTTACTGGACAAGAACACCGGGGAGCTGTTTTTT
>NA|NA|TRBJ2-7|TRBV3-1/TRBV3-2
CASSLQSASSYEQYF
TGTGCCAGCAGCCTCCAGAGCGCGAGCTCCTACGAGCAGTACTTC
>NA|NA|TRBJ2-5|TRBV5-1
CASREAQRETQYF
TGCGCCAGCAGGGAAGCGCAGCGAGAGACCCAGTACTTC
>TRBD2|NA|TRBJ2-1|TRBV7-2
CASSTGGLAGNEQFF
TGTGCCAGCAGCACCGGGGGACTAGCTGGTAATGAGCAGTTCTTC
>TRBD1|NA|TRBJ2-7|TRBV10-3
CAISEPGQGYEQYF
TGTGCCATCAGTGAGCCGGGACAGGGCTACGAGCAGTACTTC
>TRBD2|once|TRBJ2-3|TRBV24-1
CATSDPTSGRERDTQYF
TGTGCCACCAGTGATCCCACTAGCGGGAGAGAGAGGGATACGCAGTATTTT
>TRBD1|NA|TRBJ1-1|TRBV29-1
CSVATGTGSTEAFF
TGCAGCGTCGCAACCGGGACAGGGAGCACTGAAGCTTTCTTT
>NA|once|TRBJ2-7|TRBV18
CASSPGIRDLGQYF
TGTGCCAGCTCACCAGGGATCCGGGACTTGGGGCAGTACTTC